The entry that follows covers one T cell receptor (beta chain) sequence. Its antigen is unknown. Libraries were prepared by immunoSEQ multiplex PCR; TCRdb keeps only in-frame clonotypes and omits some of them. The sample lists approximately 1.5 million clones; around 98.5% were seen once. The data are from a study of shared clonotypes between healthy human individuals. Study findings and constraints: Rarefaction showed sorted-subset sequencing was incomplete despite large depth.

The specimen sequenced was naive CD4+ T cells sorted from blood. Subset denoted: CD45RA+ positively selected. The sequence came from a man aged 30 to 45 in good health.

CDR3 amino acids: CASSPGQGSWDTEAFF. The CDR3 region has the DNA TGTGCCAGCTCACCTGGACAGGGGAGTTGGGACACTGAAGCTTTCTTT. J is TRBJ1-1 and V is TRBV18; 9 positions match TRBD1. Germline V CDR1 and CDR2: KGHSH, LQKENI. The CDR3 contains 16 residues. The J segment lost 3 bases and the V segment lost 3 bases, leaving 8 bases of the junction unmatched.